The 32 T cell receptor beta chains below come from one sample, sequenced in a study of Ad26.COV2.S vaccination and SARS-CoV-2 variants (dated by TCRdb to the early 2020s). This specimen's treatment or condition label, per the study, means: some 19 received Ad26.COV2.S at low or high dose, single or two shots; roughly five received placebo; per-sample allocation not given. For vaccine and placebo recipients, repertoires were sequenced using samples collected on day 63 after the first injection. The library was built by means of the immunoSEQ multiplex PCR assay. As stored in TCRdb, this immuneACCESS dataset retains in-frame rearrangements with V and J assigned. A fraction of the clones does not appear; measured against another copy, unresolved V genes explain less than half of the discrepancy, and the remainder lacks a known reason. This sample gives roughly 450,000 clones in total; approximately 92% of them show up just once. The ten largest account for roughly an eighth of the sample.

The input for sequencing was peripheral blood, taken in a trial of Ad26.COV2.S vaccine versus placebo. The receptors here all came from a person aged 18-65 years who received the Ad26.COV2.S COVID-19 vaccine or a placebo.

This clone was seen just once. The V and J genes are TRBV27 and TRBJ1-2; 10 bases are shared with TRBD1. With 0 bases clipped from V and 1 base from J, the junction kept 8 bases outside the gene matches. Germline V CDR1 and CDR2: MNHEY, SMNVEV (reference sequence). The CDR3 length is 18 residues. The CDR3 region is CASSLSGQGNVGNYGYTF. The CDR3 nucleotides are TGTGCCAGCAGTTTATCGGGACAGGGGAATGTTGGTAACTATGGCTACACCTTC.

The rearrangement links TRBV2 to TRBJ2-2; D remains ambiguous. This CDR3 is built from 11 residues. Trimming took 6 bases from V and 6 from J, leaving 5 bases between them. CDR1 SNHLY and CDR2 FYNNEI come from the germline V gene. CDR3 nucleotide sequence: TGTGCCAGCAGGTTGGCCGGGGAGCTGTTTTTT. Protein sequence: CASRLAGELFF. Looking up the rest from reference TRBV2 and TRBJ2-2 gives the full variable domain: EPEVTQTPSHQVTQMGQEVILRCVPISNHLYFYWYRQILGQKVEFLVSFYNNEISEKSEIFDDQFSVERPDGSNFTLKIRSTKLEDSAMYFCASRLAGELFFGEGSRLTVL.

The chain recombines TRBV18 with TRBJ1-2, with D perhaps TRBD1 (6 bases). The CDR3 runs 15 residues. V lost 2 bases and J lost 3, with 13 bases in between. Germline loops: CDR1 KGHSH, CDR2 LQKENI. CDR3 in DNA: TGTGCCAGCTCACCAAGTCGCGGGGGGCACTATGGCTACACCTTC. The encoded protein is CASSPSRGGHYGYTF.

V and J are TRBV6-6 and TRBJ1-1, with TRBD1 identical over 7 bases. J lost 5 bases, V lost 6 bases, and 0 bases had no gene match. Germline CDR1 reads MNHNY; CDR2 reads SVGAGI (reference sequence). The CDR3 length is 11 residues. As DNA, the CDR3 is TGTGCCAGCAGGGGACAGACTGAAGCTTTCTTT. It specifies CASRGQTEAFF.

This chain joins TRBV6-1 and TRBJ1-2, with 9 bases identical to TRBD1. Germline V CDR1 and CDR2: MNHNS, SASEGT. Trimming took 5 bases from V and 6 from J; bases not matched to a gene: 10. The CDR3 covers 15 residues. The DNA of the CDR3 is TGTGCCAGCAGTACCTCCGGGACAGGGACGGATGGCTACACCTTC. Encoded protein: CASSTSGTGTDGYTF.

This chain links TRBV4-3 with TRBJ1-1, with D possibly matching TRBD1 (6 bases). CDR3 length equals 15 residues. Germline V CDR1 and CDR2: LGHNA, YSLEER. V was trimmed by 0 bases and J by 8 bases, leaving 16 bases between them. This CDR3 is CASSQDWDLRGEAFF. The DNA of the CDR3 is TGCGCCAGCAGCCAAGATTGGGATCTCAGGGGAGAAGCTTTCTTT.

The chain recombines TRBV3-1 (or the pseudogene TRBV3-2) with TRBJ1-5; D remains unclear. CDR1 LGHDT and CDR2 YNNKEL come from the germline V gene (reference sequence). CDR3 size: 14 residues. Trimming left V 3 bases short and J 5 bases short, with 11 bases between. CDR3 nucleotide sequence: TGTGCCAGCAGCCAGCTTTCGACTGATCAGCCCCAGCATTTT. Its translation: CASSQLSTDQPQHF.

The CDR3 protein is CASSLAHPVGEQYF. The CDR3 nucleotides read TGTGCCAGCAGCTTAGCGCACCCGGTCGGCGAGCAGTACTTC. The chain recombines TRBV7-9 with TRBJ2-7, with D unresolved. CDR3 length equals 14 residues. Looked up from germline, CDR1 is SEHNR and CDR2 is FQNEAQ (reference sequence). The ends were cut back, 0 bases at V and 6 bases at J, with 12 bases in the middle.

The V and J genes are TRBV19 and TRBJ2-3; D is unresolved. This CDR3 comprises 14 residues. With 7 bases removed from V and 1 base from J, the gap between germline ends came to 12 bases. Germline CDR1 is LNHDA and CDR2 is SQIVND (reference sequence). CDR3 bases: TGTGCCAGTAACCCCCAGGCCGGCACAGATACGCAGTATTTT. Translated, it gives CASNPQAGTDTQYF.

The chain has TRBV9 and TRBJ2-1; 9 bases agree with TRBD2. The CDR3 spans 17 residues. With 0 bases clipped from V and 5 bases from J, the junction kept 9 bases outside the gene matches. Germline assignment: CDR1 SGDLS and CDR2 YYNGEE. The CDR3 DNA reads TGTGCCAGCAGCGTAGAGGCGGGAGGGGGGTTTGACAATGAGCAGTTCTTC. It encodes CASSVEAGGGFDNEQFF.

The chain has TRBV5-3 and TRBJ2-7; 7 nucleotides align to TRBD2. TRBV5-3 is marked as an open reading frame, function uncertain. Trimming took 0 bases from V and 2 from J; bases not matched to a gene: 5. The CDR3 spans 15 residues. Written as DNA, the CDR3 is TGTGCCAGAAGCTTGGGGGAGGGGTTGGCCTACGAGCAGTACTTC. Translation: CARSLGEGLAYEQYF.

This clone was detected only once. The chain combines TRBV27 with TRBJ2-1; TRBD1 aligns across 8 bases. V lost 3 bases, J lost 4 bases, and 8 bases stayed unmatched. In germline, CDR1 is MNHEY, CDR2 SMNVEV (reference sequence). CDR3 size: 16 residues. CDR3 region: CASSFIPGQVYNEQFF. The CDR3 DNA sequence: TGTGCCAGCAGTTTTATACCGGGACAGGTTTACAATGAGCAGTTCTTC.

The J gene is TRBJ1-2, the V gene TRBV12-3 or TRBV12-4, with D uncertain. This CDR3 has 12 amino acids. Trimming cost V 2 bases and J 7 bases, with 8 bases left between them. CDR3 sequence reads: CASSLRLGGYTF. The CDR3 DNA reads TGTGCCAGCAGTTTACGCTTGGGTGGCTACACCTTC.

The rearrangement links TRBV28 to TRBJ2-7, with unresolved D. The V end lost 2 bases, the J end lost 3 bases, and 8 bases lay between the germline ends. Germline V gene lookup returns CDR1 MDHEN and CDR2 SYDVKM. CDR3 length: 13 amino acids. As DNA, the CDR3 is TGTGCCAGCAGTTTACTTGGAGACTACGAGCAGTACTTC. Its protein is CASSLLGDYEQYF.

V gene TRBV19 combines with J gene TRBJ2-6; D is uncertain. Trimming stripped 9 bases from V and 0 bases from J, with 9 bases between. This CDR3 spans 14 amino acids. Germline V gene data show CDR1 as LNHDA and CDR2 as SQIVND (reference sequence). CDR3: CASRISSGANVLTF. In DNA, the CDR3 is TGTGCCAGCAGGATAAGCTCTGGGGCCAACGTCCTGACTTTC.

This clone showed up just a few times. The chain has TRBV7-9 and TRBJ1-1; no clear D gene. Between the trimmed V and J ends, which lost 5 bases and 0 bases, there was a span of 10 bases. The germline V gene encodes CDR1 SEHNR and CDR2 FQNEAQ (reference sequence). This CDR3 contains 14 residues. The CDR3 sequence is CASSPQAVNTEAFF. CDR3 nucleotide sequence: TGTGCCAGCAGCCCCCAGGCGGTGAACACTGAAGCTTTCTTT.

The chain recombines TRBV6-1 with TRBJ2-5; 9 nucleotides line up with TRBD1. In germline, CDR1 is MNHNS, CDR2 SASEGT. The CDR3 has 16 residues. V dropped 2 bases and J dropped 4; count of bases not matched to a gene: 8. The DNA of the CDR3 is TGTGCCAGCAGTGAACCGGGACAGGGTATCGGAGAGACCCAGTACTTC. It specifies CASSEPGQGIGETQYF.

The rearrangement uses TRBV18 and TRBJ2-1; TRBD1 agrees at 7 bases. The germline gives CDR1 KGHSH, CDR2 LQKENI. The CDR3 is 14 amino acids. With V trimmed by 3 bases and J by 5 bases, 4 bases remained unmatched. In DNA form, the CDR3 reads TGTGCCAGCTCACCCGGGACAGCAAACAATGAGCAGTTCTTC. Its protein product is CASSPGTANNEQFF.

The chain has TRBV5-4 and TRBJ2-1, with a weak D call TRBD2 (6 bases). V dropped 0 bases and J dropped 3 bases, with 13 bases sitting between them. The germline CDR1 and CDR2 sequences are SGHNT and YYREEE (reference sequence). This CDR3 comprises 16 residues. The CDR3 bases are TGTGCCAGCAGCTTGGGGGTAGGACTATTCTACAATGAGCAGTTCTTC. Its translation: CASSLGVGLFYNEQFF.

This chain uses TRBV7-2 with TRBJ2-1; 9 nucleotides align to TRBD1. This CDR3 contains 15 residues. The J segment lost 3 bases and the V segment lost 7 bases, leaving 7 bases of the junction unmatched. CDR1 SGHTA and CDR2 FQGNSA come from the germline V gene. Here the CDR3 reads CASNRGQGFYNEQFF. CDR3 sequence (DNA): TGTGCCAGCAACAGGGGACAGGGTTTCTACAATGAGCAGTTCTTC.

The count of this clone is one. The chain links TRBV25-1 to TRBJ2-1; TRBD2 agrees at 8 bases. J was trimmed by 7 bases and V by 5 bases; bases with no gene match: 7. This CDR3 comprises 14 residues. CDR1 and CDR2 (germline): MGHDK, SYGVNS. The CDR3 spells CASSNPSGSNEQFF. CDR3 bases: TGTGCCAGCAGTAACCCTAGCGGGTCAAATGAGCAGTTCTTC.

This rearrangement joins TRBV12-3 or TRBV12-4 to TRBJ2-1; D is uncertain. The CDR3 spans 13 residues. Trimming took off 3 bases at V and 3 bases at J, with 6 bases between the two ends. The CDR3 sequence: CASSLYDYNEQFF. The CDR3 nucleotides read TGTGCCAGCAGTTTGTATGACTACAATGAGCAGTTCTTC.

V is TRBV7-9 and J is TRBJ2-7; 7 bases agree with TRBD1. CDR1 and CDR2 from the germline V gene are SEHNR and FQNEAQ (reference sequence). V was pared by 5 bases and J by 2 bases, with 6 bases of the junction left unmatched. The CDR3 sequence is 14 residues long. DNA of the CDR3: TGTGCCAGCAGCCTTCGGGACAGACCCTACGAGCAGTACTTC. It is translated as CASSLRDRPYEQYF.

V gene TRBV18 combines with J gene TRBJ2-7; 7 bases match TRBD2. Losses at the gene ends were 3 bases for V and 0 bases for J; bases not matched to a gene: 5. There are 15 residues in the CDR3. The V gene's germline CDR1 is KGHSH and CDR2 LQKENI. The DNA for the CDR3 is TGTGCCAGCTCACCTCCCGGGACTACCTCCTACGAGCAGTACTTC. It encodes CASSPPGTTSYEQYF.

Notes on this clone: Different DNA sequences within this sample yield the same CDR3. The chain is built from TRBV29-1 and TRBJ2-1; 7 positions match TRBD2. V was clipped by 4 bases and J by 4 bases; unmatched bases: 4. The germline CDR1 and CDR2 sequences are SQVTM and ANQGSEA. This CDR3 has 13 amino acids. The CDR3 bases are TGCAGCGTTGCTAGCGGTCTTTACAATGAGCAGTTCTTC. Translation: CSVASGLYNEQFF.

The V and J genes are TRBV20-1 and TRBJ2-7; D not resolved. This CDR3 region has 10 residues. V was shortened by 5 bases and J by 3 bases, with 5 bases between the two germline ends. The germline gives CDR1 DFQATT, CDR2 SNEGSKA (reference sequence). The CDR3 coding sequence is TGCAGTGCTGGAAACTACGAGCAGTACTTC. Its translation is CSAGNYEQYF.

The gene calls are TRBV27 and TRBJ1-5, with 11 bases matching TRBD1. The CDR3 consists of 18 residues. The trim removed 7 bases at V and 2 bases at J, leaving 13 bases unmatched. Germline V lookup: CDR1 MNHEY, CDR2 SMNVEV (reference sequence). CDR3 coding DNA: TGTGCCAGCACCCGACTCGGACAGGGGGCCTTGGGCAATCAGCCCCAGCATTTT. It is translated as CASTRLGQGALGNQPQHF.

The rearrangement links TRBV5-1 to TRBJ2-5; a weak D match, TRBD1 (6 bases). CDR1 SGHRS and CDR2 YFSETQ come from the germline V gene. The CDR3 totals 14 residues. V lost 4 bases, J lost 5 bases, and 15 bases lay in between. CDR3 protein: CASSQMTDRETQYF. In DNA form, the CDR3 reads TGCGCCAGCAGCCAGATGACAGACAGGGAGACCCAGTACTTC.

The chain joins TRBV9 to TRBJ2-7; D gene ambiguous. Germline V gene lookup returns CDR1 SGDLS and CDR2 YYNGEE. The CDR3 has 15 residues. Trimming shortened V by 2 bases and J by 4 bases, and 16 bases separated the two germline ends. In DNA, the CDR3 is TGTGCCAGCAGCGTTACAGATCTCGCCCTTTACGAGCAGTACTTC. It codes for CASSVTDLALYEQYF.

This rearrangement joins TRBV29-1 to TRBJ2-3; D is uncertain. Germline CDR1 reads SQVTM; CDR2 reads ANQGSEA. The CDR3 is 13 amino acids. The V end was cut by 4 bases, the J end by 2 bases, with 10 bases between. CDR3 residues: CSVVARYTDTQYF. CDR3 nucleotide sequence: TGCAGCGTTGTGGCGAGATACACAGATACGCAGTATTTT.

The chain has TRBV11-2 and TRBJ2-5, with D possibly matching TRBD2 (6 bases). The CDR3 contains 15 residues. From germline, CDR1 is SGHAT and CDR2 FQNNGV. V was shortened by 4 bases and J by 3 bases, with 15 bases between the two germline ends. The CDR3 here is CASSSKIGGKETQYF. Written as DNA, the CDR3 is TGTGCCAGCAGCTCCAAGATTGGGGGGAAAGAGACCCAGTACTTC.

The genes are TRBV9 and TRBJ2-2; no firm D call. CDR3 length equals 13 residues. Trimming stripped 2 bases from V and 6 bases from J, with 8 bases between. CDR1 is SGDLS and CDR2 is YYNGEE in the germline V gene. CDR3 DNA sequence: TGTGCCAGCAGCGTGGATTTCCCCGGGGAGCTGTTTTTT. It encodes CASSVDFPGELFF.